This TCR beta chain was sequenced during a study of cytomegalovirus exposure and HLA in healthy donors (dated by TCRdb to about 2017). Regarding the study in general: The 670 or so repertoires of the first cohort and the 110 or so validation repertoires were produced on the same platform, according to a later analysis. The study was designed to test whether signatures of past pathogen exposure could be identified by cataloging public T cell receptors. In addition to the first cohort of 500 to 850 subjects, a separate validation cohort of approximately 130 different subjects was used. To predict cytomegalovirus infection status, the study combined high-throughput TCR immunosequencing, statistical association of individual TCRs with disease status, and machine learning. Points the paper makes about the study in general: In vitro tests confirmed that a few of the cytomegalovirus-associated TCR beta chains recognize cytomegalovirus antigens. While some public TCRs were present in many individuals, most TCR sequences turned up only very rarely across donors. A later analysis had no HLA typing for the validation cohort, so co-occurrence there was scored across all 110 or so repertoires. A total of 150 or so TCR beta chains were listed by the study as associated with cytomegalovirus. The classifier was reported to diagnose cytomegalovirus status with high specificity and sensitivity in both the original cohort and the validation cohort. According to the authors, the approach could potentially be generalized to other disease states and immunological phenotypes. In a later analysis, TCRs clustered in the first cohort were found to also tend to co-occur in the roughly 120 validation repertoires, with about 93% of cluster scores above 0.

Points on this clone: Its antigen is not yet known. Within one base of it there is no much larger clone, and no base qualities were kept.

Here V drops 0 bases and J drops 6 bases, and the junction holds 5 bases not matched to any gene. Reading from cysteine to phenylalanine, the CDR3 counts 15 amino acids. Only CDR3 DNA remains: 45 bases, in frame from the first base. The germline V gene yields SGHTA for CDR1 and FQGTGA for CDR2. Separate from the approximately 730-subject first cohort, the validation cohort of over 90 subjects was the group to which the donors belonged. The library was made by the immunoSEQ multiplex PCR assay. Per the original workflow: To diagnose cytomegalovirus status from the catalog of TCR beta chain sequences, a statistical classification framework was built. Imported from immuneACCESS, the table was reduced by TCRdb to in-frame sequences with V and J called. These copies leave out some clones; in studies compared against another copy, an unresolved V gene accounts for under half, and the cause of the remainder is not known. The D gene and trimming were derived from the DNA, and the V and J assignments and clone size from that table. Within this sample are around 60,000 clones, with around 96% of them counted one time only. 1% to 1.5% of the sample goes to the ten largest clones.

The clonotype comes from a young woman in good health and CMV-seronegative. The chain couples TRBV7-3 to TRBJ2-3, with 8 bases in between that match TRBD2. Material: PBMCs. The CDR3 is CASSLTSGVEDTQYF. The nucleotide sequence is given as TGTGCCAGCAGCTTAACTAGCGGGGTTGAGGATACGCAGTATTTT. Beyond the CDR3, the reference TRBV7-3 and TRBJ2-3 genes provide the residues; the full variable domain reads: GAGVSQTPSNKVTEKGKYVELRCDPISGHTALYWYRQSLGQGPEFLIYFQGTGAADDSGLPNDRFFAVRPEGSVSTLKIQRTERGDSAVYLCASSLTSGVEDTQYFGPGTRLTVL.